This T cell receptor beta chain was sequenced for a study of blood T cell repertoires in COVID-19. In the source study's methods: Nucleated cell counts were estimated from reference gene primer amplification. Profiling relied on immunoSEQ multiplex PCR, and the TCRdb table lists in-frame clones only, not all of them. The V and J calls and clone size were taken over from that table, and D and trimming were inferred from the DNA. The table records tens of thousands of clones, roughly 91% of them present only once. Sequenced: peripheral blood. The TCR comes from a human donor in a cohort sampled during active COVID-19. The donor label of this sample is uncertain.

The CDR3 here is CASSAATGGEKLFF. CDR3 nucleotide sequence: TGTGCCAGCAGCGCAGCTACAGGGGGGGAAAAACTGTTTTTT. This chain links TRBV9 with TRBJ1-4; 8 bases align to TRBD1. V lost 3 bases, J lost 8 bases, and 6 bases stayed unmatched. The CDR3 is 14 amino acids. CDR1 is SGDLS and CDR2 is YYNGEE in the germline V gene.